This T cell receptor beta chain was identified in a study of blood T cell repertoires in COVID-19. At the level of the study: Acute and convalescent COVID-19 specimens originated in the United States, Italy and Spain. From T cells, B-cell-depleted T cells, or PBMCs came the material, which was cDNA or gDNA.

As handled by the study authors: Using reference gene primer amplification, nucleated cell counts were estimated. Assay: immunoSEQ multiplex PCR; the TCRdb copy retains only in-frame clones and omits some. V and J calls and clone size are as listed in that table; D and trimming were resolved from the DNA. The sample lists fewer than 400,000 clones; about 86% were seen once. V shed 1 base and J 7 bases; nucleotides not matched to a gene: 3. The CDR3 has 13 residues. Per germline, CDR1 MGHDK and CDR2 SYGVNS. This TCR was recovered from a man aged 30 to 45 with active or convalescent COVID-19. This chain connects TRBV25-1 to TRBJ1-2; TRBD1 agrees at 7 bases. The sample consisted of peripheral blood. The CDR3 sequence is CASSESTGLGYTF. The CDR3 nucleotides are TGTGCCAGCAGTGAATCGACAGGGCTTGGCTACACCTTC.